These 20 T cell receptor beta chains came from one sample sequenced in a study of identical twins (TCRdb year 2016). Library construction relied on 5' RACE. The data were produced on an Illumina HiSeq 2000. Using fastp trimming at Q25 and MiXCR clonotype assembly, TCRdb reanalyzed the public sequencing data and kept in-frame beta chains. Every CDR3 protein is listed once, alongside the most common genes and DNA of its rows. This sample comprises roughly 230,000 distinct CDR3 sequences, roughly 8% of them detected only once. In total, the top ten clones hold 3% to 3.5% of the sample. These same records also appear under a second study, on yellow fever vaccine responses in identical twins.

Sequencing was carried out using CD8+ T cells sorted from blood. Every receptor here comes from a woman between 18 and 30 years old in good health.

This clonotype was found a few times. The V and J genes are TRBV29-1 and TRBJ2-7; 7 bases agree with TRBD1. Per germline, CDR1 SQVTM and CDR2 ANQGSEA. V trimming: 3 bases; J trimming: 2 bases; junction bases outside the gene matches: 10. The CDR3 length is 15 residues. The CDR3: CSVETGQTNTYEQYF. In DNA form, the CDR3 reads TGCAGCGTTGAGACGGGACAGACGAACACCTACGAGCAGTACTTC.

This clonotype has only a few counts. The CDR3 nucleotides read TGCAGTGCTAGAGATCTAGGAGGGCCGAATAATGAGCAGTTCTTC. Encoded protein: CSARDLGGPNNEQFF. V and J are TRBV20-1 and TRBJ2-1, with D maybe TRBD2 (6 bases). The CDR3 spans 15 residues. V was shortened by 0 bases and J by 7 bases, with 16 bases between the two germline ends. Germline loops: CDR1 DFQATT, CDR2 SNEGSKA (reference sequence).

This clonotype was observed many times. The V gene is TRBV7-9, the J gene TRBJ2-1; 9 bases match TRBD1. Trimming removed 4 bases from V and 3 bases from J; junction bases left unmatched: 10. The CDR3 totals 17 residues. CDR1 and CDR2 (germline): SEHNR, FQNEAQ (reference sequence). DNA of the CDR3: TGTGCCAGCAGCTCTCGTGACCGGGACAGGGACTACAATGAGCAGTTCTTC. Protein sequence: CASSSRDRDRDYNEQFF.

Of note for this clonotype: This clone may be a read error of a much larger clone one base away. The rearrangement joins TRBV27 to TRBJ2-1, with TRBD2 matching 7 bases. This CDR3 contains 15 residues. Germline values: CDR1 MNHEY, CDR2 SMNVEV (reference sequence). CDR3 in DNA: TGTGCCAGCAGTTTACCTAGCGGCTCCTACAGTGAGCAGTTCTTC. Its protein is CASSLPSGSYSEQFF.

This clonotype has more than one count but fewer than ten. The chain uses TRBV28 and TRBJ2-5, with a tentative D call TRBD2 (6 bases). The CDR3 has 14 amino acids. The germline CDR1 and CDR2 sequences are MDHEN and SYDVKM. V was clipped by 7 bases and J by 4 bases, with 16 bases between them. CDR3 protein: CASTRDSTGETQYF. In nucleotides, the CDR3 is TGTGCCAGCACCCGGGACTCAACTGGAGAGACCCAGTACTTC.

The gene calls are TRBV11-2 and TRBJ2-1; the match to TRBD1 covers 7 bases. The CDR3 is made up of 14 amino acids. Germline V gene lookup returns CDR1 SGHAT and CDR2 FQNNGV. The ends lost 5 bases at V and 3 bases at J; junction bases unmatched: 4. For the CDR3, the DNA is TGTGCCAGCAGCGTGGGGGACAGCTACAATGAGCAGTTCTTC. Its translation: CASSVGDSYNEQFF.

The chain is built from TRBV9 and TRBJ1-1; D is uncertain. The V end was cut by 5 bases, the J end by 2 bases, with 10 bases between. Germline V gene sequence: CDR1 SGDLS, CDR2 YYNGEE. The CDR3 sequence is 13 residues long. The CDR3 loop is CASRLDLNTEAFF. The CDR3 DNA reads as TGTGCCAGCAGGTTGGACCTCAACACTGAAGCTTTCTTT. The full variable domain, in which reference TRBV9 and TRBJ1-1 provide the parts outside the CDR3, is DSGVTQTPKHLITATGQRVTLRCSPRSGDLSVYWYQQSLDQGLQFLIQYYNGEERAKGNILERFSAQQFPDLHSELNLSSLELGDSALYFCASRLDLNTEAFFGQGTRLTVV.

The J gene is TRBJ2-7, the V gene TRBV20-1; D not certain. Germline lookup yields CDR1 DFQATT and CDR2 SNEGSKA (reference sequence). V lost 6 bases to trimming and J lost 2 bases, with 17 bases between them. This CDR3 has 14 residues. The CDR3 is CSARWEQIPYEQYF. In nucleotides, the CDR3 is TGCAGTGCCCGCTGGGAACAGATACCCTACGAGCAGTACTTC.

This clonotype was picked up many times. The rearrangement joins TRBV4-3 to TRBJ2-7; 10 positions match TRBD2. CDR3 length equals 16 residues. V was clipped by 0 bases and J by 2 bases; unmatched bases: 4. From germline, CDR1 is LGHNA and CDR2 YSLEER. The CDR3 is CASSQDQGLAAYEQYF. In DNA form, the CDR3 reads TGCGCCAGCAGCCAAGATCAAGGACTAGCGGCCTACGAGCAGTACTTC.

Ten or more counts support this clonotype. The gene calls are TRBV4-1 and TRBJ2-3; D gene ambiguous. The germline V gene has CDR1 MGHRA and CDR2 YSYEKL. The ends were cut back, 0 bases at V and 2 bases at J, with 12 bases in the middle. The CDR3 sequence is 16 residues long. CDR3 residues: CASSQDPGLTTDTQYF. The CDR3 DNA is TGCGCCAGCAGCCAAGATCCGGGTTTGACCACAGATACGCAGTATTTT.

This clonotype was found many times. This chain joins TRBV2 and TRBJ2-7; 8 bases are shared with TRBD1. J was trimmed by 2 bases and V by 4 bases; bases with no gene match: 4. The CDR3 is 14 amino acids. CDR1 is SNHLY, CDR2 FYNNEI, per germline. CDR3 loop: CASSGGQGTYEQYF. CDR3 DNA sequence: TGTGCCAGCAGTGGAGGACAGGGTACCTACGAGCAGTACTTC.

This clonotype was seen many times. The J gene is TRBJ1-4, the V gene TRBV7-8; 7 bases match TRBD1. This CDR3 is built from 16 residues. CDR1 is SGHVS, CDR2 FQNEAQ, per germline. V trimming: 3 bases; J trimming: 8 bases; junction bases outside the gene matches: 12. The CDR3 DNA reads TGTGCCAGCAGCTTGAGATACAGGGGATTTGAGGAAAAACTGTTTTTT. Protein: CASSLRYRGFEEKLFF.

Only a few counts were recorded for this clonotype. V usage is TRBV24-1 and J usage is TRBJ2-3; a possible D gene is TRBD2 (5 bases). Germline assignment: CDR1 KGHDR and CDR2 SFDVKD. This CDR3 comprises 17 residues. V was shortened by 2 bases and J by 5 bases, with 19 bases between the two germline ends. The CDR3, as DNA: TGTGCCACCAGTGATTGGGAATCGTCCCCACGGGGAGATACGCAGTATTTT. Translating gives CATSDWESSPRGDTQYF.

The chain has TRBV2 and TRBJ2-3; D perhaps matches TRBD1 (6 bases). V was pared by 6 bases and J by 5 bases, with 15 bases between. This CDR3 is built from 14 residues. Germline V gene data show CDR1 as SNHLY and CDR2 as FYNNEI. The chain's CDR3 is CASSPGQNLDTQYF. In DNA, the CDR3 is TGTGCCAGCAGCCCCGGACAGAATTTAGATACGCAGTATTTT.

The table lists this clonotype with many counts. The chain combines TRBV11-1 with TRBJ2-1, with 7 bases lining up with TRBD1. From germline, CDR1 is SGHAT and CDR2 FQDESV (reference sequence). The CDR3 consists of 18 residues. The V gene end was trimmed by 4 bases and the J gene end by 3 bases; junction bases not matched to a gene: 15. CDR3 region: CASSSRTGQLLLYNEQFF. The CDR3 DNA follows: TGTGCCAGCAGCTCCCGGACAGGACAGCTACTTCTCTACAATGAGCAGTTCTTC. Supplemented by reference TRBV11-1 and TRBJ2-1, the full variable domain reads EAEVAQSPRYKITEKSQAVAFWCDPISGHATLYWYRQILGQGPELLVQFQDESVVDDSQLPKDRFSAERLKGVDSTLKIQPAELGDSAMYLCASSSRTGQLLLYNEQFFGPGTRLTVL.

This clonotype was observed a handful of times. This CDR3 is CASSLVQKTYEQYF. The CDR3 bases are TGTGCCAGCAGCTTGGTGCAGAAAACCTACGAGCAGTACTTC. This sequence joins TRBV5-6 and TRBJ2-7; D is unclear. The length of the CDR3 is 14 residues. The V gene's germline CDR1 is SGHDT and CDR2 YYEEEE. V was clipped by 0 bases and J by 2 bases, with 9 bases between them. The entire variable domain, with the rest obtained from reference TRBV5-6 and TRBJ2-7, is as follows: DAGVTQSPTHLIKTRGQQVTLRCSPKSGHDTVSWYQQALGQGPQFIFQYYEEEERQRGNFPDRFSGHQFPNYSSELNVNALLLGDSALYLCASSLVQKTYEQYFGPGTRLTVT.

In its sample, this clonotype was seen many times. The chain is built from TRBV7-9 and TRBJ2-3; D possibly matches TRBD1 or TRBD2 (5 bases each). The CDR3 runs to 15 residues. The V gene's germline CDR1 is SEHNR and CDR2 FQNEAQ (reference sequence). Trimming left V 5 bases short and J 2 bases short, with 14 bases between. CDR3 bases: TGTGCCAGCAGCCCCAGGGACGCCGACACAGATACGCAGTATTTT. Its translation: CASSPRDADTDTQYF.

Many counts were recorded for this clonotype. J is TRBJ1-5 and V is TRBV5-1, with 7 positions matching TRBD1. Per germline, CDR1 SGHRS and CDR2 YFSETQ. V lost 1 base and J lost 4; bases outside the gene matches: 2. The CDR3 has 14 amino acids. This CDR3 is CASSLTTGNQPQHF. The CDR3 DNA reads TGCGCCAGCAGCTTGACGACAGGGAATCAGCCCCAGCATTTT.

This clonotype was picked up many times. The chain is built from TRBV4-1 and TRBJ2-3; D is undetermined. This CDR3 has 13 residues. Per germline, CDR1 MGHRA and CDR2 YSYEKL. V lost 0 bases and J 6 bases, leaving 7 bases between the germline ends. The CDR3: CASSQDLADTQYF. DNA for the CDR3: TGCGCCAGCAGCCAAGATCTGGCTGATACGCAGTATTTT.

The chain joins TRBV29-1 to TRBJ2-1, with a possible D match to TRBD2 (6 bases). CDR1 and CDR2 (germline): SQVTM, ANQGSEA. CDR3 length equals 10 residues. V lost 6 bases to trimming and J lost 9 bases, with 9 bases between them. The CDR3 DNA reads TGCAGCGTCGCTAGCGTTGAGCAGTTCTTC. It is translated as CSVASVEQFF.